This T cell receptor beta chain was retrieved from a study of early T cells in non-severe SARS-CoV-2 infection. Study context: It was bulk RNA from unsorted whole blood that was sequenced, and the chains were unpaired. Broader study findings: Reliance on VDJdb matching favored anti-spike CD8 responses; private and CD4 specificities were missed.

V shed 0 bases, J shed 2 bases, and the junction held 6 bases outside the gene matches. Germline V gene data show CDR1 as DFQATT and CDR2 as SNEGSKA (reference sequence). This CDR3 has 16 residues. Tagging with unique molecular identifiers was applied to individual cDNA molecules. TCRdb re-called the 5' RACE reads with MiXCR, one entry per CDR3 protein. This sample has tens of thousands of distinct CDR3 sequences; 10% occur once, and the top ten carry 6% to 8.5%. There are many counts of this clonotype. The antigen remains undetermined. The chain combines TRBV20-1 with TRBJ2-3; TRBD2 matches 9 bases. The source of this sequence is an adult who was a healthcare worker with PCR-confirmed SARS-CoV-2 infection or an uninfected control (not recorded which). Source: whole blood, taken at baseline. In DNA form, the CDR3 reads TGCAGTGCTAGAGATCTGACTAGCGGTGACACAGATACGCAGTATTTT. Its protein is CSARDLTSGDTDTQYF.